Each of the 11 T cell receptor beta chains below was sequenced from the same sample in a study of cytomegalovirus exposure and HLA in healthy donors. Primers for the PCR totalled 60 Vbeta and 13 Jbeta. Data came from immunoSEQ multiplex PCR; TCRdb stores just in-frame clones and leaves some out. The table shows around 210,000 clones, with approximately 80% occurring only once. Sequences were obtained from PBMCs. These receptor sequences come from a woman aged 30 to 39 in good health and CMV-seronegative.

The rearrangement links TRBV19 to TRBJ2-7, with 9 positions matching TRBD2. Germline V lookup: CDR1 LNHDA, CDR2 SQIVND (reference sequence). This CDR3 region has 14 residues. Germline trimming cut 6 bases from V and 0 bases from J; bases unmatched to any gene: 3. This chain's CDR3 is CASRDSGSSYEQYF. The CDR3 DNA follows: TGTGCCAGTAGGGATAGCGGGAGCTCCTACGAGCAGTACTTC.

The V and J genes are TRBV7-8 and TRBJ2-3; TRBD2 agrees at 11 bases. Trimming at V came to 5 bases and at J to 6 bases, leaving 7 bases not matched to a gene. From germline, CDR1 is SGHVS and CDR2 FQNEAQ. CDR3 length: 15 amino acids. The CDR3, as DNA: TGTGCCAGCAGCCGACTAGCGGGGATGGAGGATACGCAGTATTTT. This translates into CASSRLAGMEDTQYF.

The chain carries TRBV5-1 and TRBJ1-4, with D unresolved. CDR3 length: 17 residues. Trimming cost V 2 bases and J 0 bases, with 14 bases left between them. Germline CDR1 SGHRS, CDR2 YFSETQ. CDR3 in DNA: TGCGCCAGCAGCTTAGGAAGGAGGCTGGCAACTAATGAAAAACTGTTTTTT. This gives the protein CASSLGRRLATNEKLFF.

In DNA form, the CDR3 reads TGTGCCAGCAGCTTAGCGTTAGCGGTCCTCGAGCAGTACTTC. This codes for CASSLALAVLEQYF. The gene calls are TRBV7-8 and TRBJ2-7; D perhaps matches TRBD2 (6 bases). CDR3 size: 14 residues. The V and J ends lost 0 bases and 6 bases respectively, with 12 bases between them. From germline, CDR1 is SGHVS and CDR2 FQNEAQ.

This clone was observed a single time. The V call is TRBV5-4, the J call TRBJ2-7; 7 bases line up with TRBD2. Unmatched junction bases numbered 11, after V lost 4 bases and J lost 7 bases. CDR1 SGHNT and CDR2 YYREEE come from the germline V gene (reference sequence). This CDR3 is built from 14 residues. The CDR3 nucleotides read TGTGCCAGCAGCCCGTACGGGACTATCGGGGAGCAGTACTTC. Translation: CASSPYGTIGEQYF.

J is TRBJ1-4 and V is TRBV2, with D unresolved. This CDR3 has 14 amino acids. V lost 6 bases to trimming and J lost 6 bases, with 14 bases between them. Germline values: CDR1 SNHLY, CDR2 FYNNEI. CDR3 sequence (DNA): TGTGCCAGCAGCGCCCCTTACAGAGATGAAAAACTGTTTTTT. It codes for CASSAPYRDEKLFF.

V and J are TRBV5-1 and TRBJ2-3; D is unclear. With 1 base removed from V and 4 bases from J, the gap between germline ends came to 4 bases. The CDR3 has 12 residues. The germline V gene encodes CDR1 SGHRS and CDR2 YFSETQ. The CDR3 loop reads CASSLFADTQYF. For the CDR3, the DNA is TGCGCCAGCAGCTTGTTCGCAGATACGCAGTATTTT. Full variable domain (missing parts from reference TRBV5-1 and TRBJ2-3): KAGVTQTPRYLIKTRGQQVTLSCSPISGHRSVSWYQQTPGQGLQFLFEYFSETQRNKGNFPGRFSGRQFSNSRSEMNVSTLELGDSALYLCASSLFADTQYFGPGTRLTVL.

V is TRBV30 and J is TRBJ1-2; D gene unclear. This CDR3 has 11 amino acids. V lost 0 bases and J 8 bases, leaving 7 bases between the germline ends. Germline CDR1 is GTSNPN and CDR2 is SVGIG (reference sequence). CDR3 protein: CAWSVVEGYTF. DNA for the CDR3: TGTGCCTGGAGTGTAGTCGAGGGCTACACCTTC.

V is TRBV6-6 and J is TRBJ1-5; no reliable D call. Germline CDR1 MNHNY, CDR2 SVGAGI (reference sequence). Trimming removed 6 bases from V and 0 bases from J, with 9 bases in between. The length of the CDR3 is 14 residues. CDR3 bases: TGTGCCAGCAGGGAGAGTAATAGCAATCAGCCCCAGCATTTT. Protein sequence: CASRESNSNQPQHF.

CDR3 region: CASSPWGLAREQYF. The CDR3 DNA follows: TGTGCCAGCAGCCCATGGGGACTAGCGCGAGAGCAGTACTTC. The rearrangement links TRBV5-4 to TRBJ2-7; 10 bases fit TRBD2. There are 14 residues in the CDR3. Germline V gene data show CDR1 as SGHNT and CDR2 as YYREEE (reference sequence). The V segment lost 4 bases and the J segment 7 bases; nucleotides outside the gene matches: 8.

The V gene is TRBV5-6, the J gene TRBJ1-1; D gene uncertain. V was shortened by 0 bases and J by 5 bases, with 14 bases between the two germline ends. Germline CDR1 reads SGHDT; CDR2 reads YYEEEE. This CDR3 spans 15 amino acids. CDR3 coding DNA: TGTGCCAGCAGCTTGGTGACTGAGGCTTGGACTGAAGCTTTCTTT. As protein: CASSLVTEAWTEAFF.